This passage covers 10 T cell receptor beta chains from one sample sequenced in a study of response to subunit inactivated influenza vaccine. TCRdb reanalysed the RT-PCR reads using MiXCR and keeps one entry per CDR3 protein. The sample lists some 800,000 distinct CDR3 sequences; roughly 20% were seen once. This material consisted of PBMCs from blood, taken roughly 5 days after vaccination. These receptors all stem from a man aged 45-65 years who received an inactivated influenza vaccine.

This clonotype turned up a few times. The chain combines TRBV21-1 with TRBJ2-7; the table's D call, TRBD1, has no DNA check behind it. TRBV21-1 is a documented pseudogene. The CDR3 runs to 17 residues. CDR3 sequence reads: CASSSRHGGTDPYEQYF. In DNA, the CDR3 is TGTGCCAGCAGCTCCCGACACGGGGGGACAGATCCCTACGAGCAGTACTTC.

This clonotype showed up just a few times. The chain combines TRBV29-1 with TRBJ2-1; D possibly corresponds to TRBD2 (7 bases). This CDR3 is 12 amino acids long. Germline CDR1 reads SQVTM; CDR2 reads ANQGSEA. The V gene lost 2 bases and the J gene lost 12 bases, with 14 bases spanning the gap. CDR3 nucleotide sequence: TGCAGCGTTGAAACGGGGGGCATGGGGCAGTTCTTC. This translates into CSVETGGMGQFF.

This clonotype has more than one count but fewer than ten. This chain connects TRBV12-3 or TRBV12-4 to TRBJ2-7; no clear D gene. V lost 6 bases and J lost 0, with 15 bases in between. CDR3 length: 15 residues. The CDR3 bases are TGTGCCAGCAGCCCCTCTAGAGGACCCTCCTACGAGCAGTACTTC. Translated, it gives CASSPSRGPSYEQYF.

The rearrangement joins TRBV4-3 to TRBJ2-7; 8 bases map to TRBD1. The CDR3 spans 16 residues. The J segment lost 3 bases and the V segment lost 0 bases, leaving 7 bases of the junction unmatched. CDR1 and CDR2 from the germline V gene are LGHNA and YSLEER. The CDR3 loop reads CASSQELDRELYEQYF. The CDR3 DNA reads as TGCGCCAGCAGCCAAGAGTTGGACAGGGAGCTCTACGAGCAGTACTTC.

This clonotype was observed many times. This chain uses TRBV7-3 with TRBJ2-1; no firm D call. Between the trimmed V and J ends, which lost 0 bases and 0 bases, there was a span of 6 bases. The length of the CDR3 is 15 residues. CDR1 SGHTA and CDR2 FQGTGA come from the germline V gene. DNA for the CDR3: TGTGCCAGCAGCTTAACAAGGAGCTCCTACAATGAGCAGTTCTTC. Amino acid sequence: CASSLTRSSYNEQFF.

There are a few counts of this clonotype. As DNA, the CDR3 is TGTGCCAGTAGTATAGATCTGGTAGGTCAGCCCCAGCATTTT. Residues: CASSIDLVGQPQHF. V gene TRBV19 combines with J gene TRBJ1-5, with D unclear. Germline CDR1 LNHDA, CDR2 SQIVND (reference sequence). Trimming pared 0 bases from V and 6 bases from J, leaving 9 bases between. CDR3 length: 14 residues.

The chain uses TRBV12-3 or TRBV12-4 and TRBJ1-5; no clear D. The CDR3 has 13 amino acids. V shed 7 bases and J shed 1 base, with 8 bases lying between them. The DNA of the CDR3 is TGTGCCAGCATGAAGAGCAGCAATCAGCCCCAGCATTTT. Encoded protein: CASMKSSNQPQHF.

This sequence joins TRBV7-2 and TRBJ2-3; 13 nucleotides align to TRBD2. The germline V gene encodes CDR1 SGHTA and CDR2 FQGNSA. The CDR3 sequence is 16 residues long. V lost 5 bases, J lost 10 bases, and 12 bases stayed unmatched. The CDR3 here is CASSHPGLAGPRAQYF. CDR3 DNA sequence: TGTGCCAGCAGCCACCCGGGACTAGCGGGACCCAGGGCGCAGTATTTT.

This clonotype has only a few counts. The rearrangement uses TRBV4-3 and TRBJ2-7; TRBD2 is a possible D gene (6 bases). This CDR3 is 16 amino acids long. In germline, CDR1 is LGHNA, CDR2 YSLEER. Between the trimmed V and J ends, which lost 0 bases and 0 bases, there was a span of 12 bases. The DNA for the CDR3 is TGCGCCAGCAGCCAAGATCTAGCGTTAAGCTCCTACGAGCAGTACTTC. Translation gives CASSQDLALSSYEQYF.

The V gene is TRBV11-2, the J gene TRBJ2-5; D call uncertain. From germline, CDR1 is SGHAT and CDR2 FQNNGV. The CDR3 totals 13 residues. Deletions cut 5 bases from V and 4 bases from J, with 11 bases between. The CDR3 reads CASSVGSGETQYF. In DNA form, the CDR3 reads TGTGCCAGCAGCGTAGGGTCGGGAGAGACCCAGTACTTC. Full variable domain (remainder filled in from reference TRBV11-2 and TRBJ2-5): EAGVAQSPRYKIIEKRQSVAFWCNPISGHATLYWYQQILGQGPKLLIQFQNNGVVDDSQLPKDRFSAERLKGVDSTLKIQPAKLEDSAVYLCASSVGSGETQYFGPGTRLLVL.